The entry that follows covers one T cell receptor (beta chain) sequence. This clonotype appeared many times. The target of this receptor is not known. Per-nucleotide qualities are absent, and no much larger clonotype sits a single base away. CDR1 is given as MNHEY and CDR2 as SVGAGI, both from the germline V gene. V is clipped by 0 bases and J by 4 bases, and the sequence between their germline boundaries is 9 bases long. CDR3 length: 14 amino acids, cysteine to phenylalanine. Only the CDR3 DNA is retained, 42 bases long and in frame from the first base. According to the study, the label for this sample's time point signals: healthy volunteer bleed at 6 weeks. Total RNA was isolated from unfractionated whole blood collected in Tempus Blood RNA tubes. Five healthy volunteers served as TCR sequencing controls and were bled at day 0, 2 weeks and 6 weeks. This sample stems from a study of human T cells and chemical hapten exposure (dated by TCRdb to the early 2020s). Turning to the overall study: Libraries were pooled for sequencing, and variation in per-sample TCR yields was attributed mainly to small differences in library volumes within the pool. The study tracked peripheral blood TCR repertoire changes in vivo during primary and secondary sensitization to the hapten diphenylcyclopropenone (DPC) in alopecia patients. For every blood RNA sample, sequencing covered both the TCR alpha and TCR beta chains.

Library construction relied on RACE. Instrument on record: NextSeq 500. During library preparation, unique molecular identifiers were attached to individual cDNA molecules so that TCRs could be counted quantitatively and reproducibly. Regarding the original processing steps: A median of roughly 99,000 TCRs per sample was observed, with a range of about 20,000 to 750,000. The Decombinator software suite was used to annotate V, J and CDR3 in the TCR reads. To make PS versus PT1 abundance plots, every sample was subsampled to the same number of TCRs (28,000). Expanded TCRs were defined as absent before sensitization and observed at least eight times at the 2-week time point. Through fastp at Q25 and MiXCR, TCRdb rebuilt clones from the public reads, retaining in-frame beta chains. Rows matching on CDR3 protein sequence are summarized as one entry with the most common DNA and genes. The V and J calls shown here were made by TCRdb, not taken from the authors' results. In this sample the table shows approximately 59,000 distinct CDR3 sequences, 6% to 7% of which occur a single time. The ten top clones hold 3% to 3.5% of the sample.

Paper-wide results and their limitations: After repeated subsampling, the strength of the expansion versus patch-test correlation and the threshold at which it became significant changed. No change with DPC sensitization was found in the number of TCRs above 1 in 1000 frequency, and no evidence of global repertoire structure alterations was found.

Sequencing was carried out using whole blood. This receptor chain uses TRBV6-5 and TRBJ2-5; a weak D assignment points to TRBD2 (5 bases agree). The clonotype comes from a female donor in good health. Some clones in this sample may be carry-over from other donors' samples. The DNA sequence reads TGTGCCAGCAGTTACTCCTCGGGGTCAGAGACCCAGTACTTC. This gives the protein CASSYSSGSETQYF.